These 29 T cell receptor beta chains originate from one sample sequenced in a study of blood T cell repertoires in COVID-19. Clones were sequenced by immunoSEQ multiplex PCR, and TCRdb holds only the in-frame ones, with some missing. The table includes 100,000 or so clones, about 86% detected once. The sequenced sample consisted of peripheral blood. These receptors were collected from a woman between 55 and 75 years old in a cohort sampled during active or convalescent COVID-19.

This chain links TRBV3-1 (or the pseudogene TRBV3-2) with TRBJ2-1; D unresolved. From germline, CDR1 is LGHDT and CDR2 YNNKEL (reference sequence). The CDR3 totals 12 residues. Trimming pared 9 bases from V and 6 bases from J, leaving 12 bases between. CDR3 region: CASNIPPNEQFF. In DNA, the CDR3 is TGTGCCAGTAACATCCCCCCCAATGAGCAGTTCTTC.

The V gene is TRBV6-5, the J gene TRBJ1-2; D gene ambiguous. Looked up from germline, CDR1 is MNHEY and CDR2 is SVGAGI. The CDR3 has 14 amino acids. The germline V and J ends were trimmed by 4 bases and 0 bases, with 9 bases remaining between them. CDR3 sequence: CASSSDLANYGYTF. The CDR3 bases are TGTGCCAGCAGTTCCGACCTAGCTAACTATGGCTACACCTTC.

The chain employs TRBV10-3 and TRBJ1-4; 9 bases are a match to TRBD1. The CDR3 is 14 residues long. Per germline, CDR1 ENHRY and CDR2 SYGVKD. Trimming cost V 3 bases and J 7 bases; bases outside gene matches: 3. In DNA, the CDR3 is TGTGCCATCAGTGAAGGGACAGGGTCTGAAAAACTGTTTTTT. Amino acids: CAISEGTGSEKLFF.

The genes are TRBV6-5 and TRBJ1-5; D is unclear. This CDR3 has 13 amino acids. Germline V gives CDR1 MNHEY, CDR2 SVGAGI. Trimming stripped 6 bases from V and 2 bases from J, with 8 bases between. The CDR3 DNA follows: TGTGCCAGCAGGAACGGTGGCAATCAGCCCCAGCATTTT. It is translated as CASRNGGNQPQHF.

The chain combines TRBV12-3 or TRBV12-4 with TRBJ2-3; D is unclear. The germline V and J ends were trimmed by 2 bases and 3 bases, with 6 bases remaining between them. CDR3 length equals 13 residues. CDR3 DNA: TGTGCCAGCAGTTTACGACTGACAGATACGCAGTATTTT. Its protein is CASSLRLTDTQYF.

The chain combines TRBV5-1 with TRBJ1-1; D gene ambiguous. V shed 4 bases and J shed 5 bases, with 12 bases lying between them. Germline V CDR1 and CDR2: SGHRS, YFSETQ. This CDR3 is built from 13 residues. CDR3 sequence (DNA): TGCGCCAGCAGCGGGCGGGGATGGACTGAAGCTTTCTTT. It specifies CASSGRGWTEAFF.

V is TRBV7-3 and J is TRBJ1-6, with D possibly matching TRBD1 (5 bases). V was clipped by 1 base and J by 7 bases, with 11 bases between them. Germline values: CDR1 SGHTA, CDR2 FQGTGA. The CDR3 consists of 15 residues. CDR3 sequence (DNA): TGTGCCAGCAGCTTAATAGGACGGGGGAATTCACCCCTCCACTTT. It translates to CASSLIGRGNSPLHF.

The J gene is TRBJ1-3, the V gene TRBV9, with 7 bases aligning to TRBD1. CDR3 length equals 16 residues. Trimming at V came to 4 bases and at J to 0 bases, leaving 7 bases not matched to a gene. The germline gives CDR1 SGDLS, CDR2 YYNGEE. In DNA, the CDR3 is TGTGCCAGCAGCCCCACGACAGGGAGCTCTGGAAACACCATATATTTT. Translated, it gives CASSPTTGSSGNTIYF.

This clone was detected once. This chain joins TRBV12-5 and TRBJ1-4, with D perhaps matching TRBD1 (6 bases). Trimming pared 4 bases from V and 8 bases from J, leaving 20 bases between. This CDR3 is 16 amino acids long. Germline loops: CDR1 LGHNT, CDR2 FRNRAP. The CDR3 DNA is TGTGCTAGTGGTTCGCGTTCAGGGGATGCCGGCGAAAAACTGTTTTTT. This translates into CASGSRSGDAGEKLFF.

The chain combines TRBV18 with TRBJ2-3; TRBD2 aligns across 13 bases. CDR1 is KGHSH, CDR2 LQKENI, per germline. The CDR3 length is 17 residues. V was pared by 3 bases and J by 2 bases, with 5 bases of the junction left unmatched. CDR3 bases: TGTGCCAGCTCACCGGGACTAGCGGGGCGGTACACAGATACGCAGTATTTT. Translating gives CASSPGLAGRYTDTQYF.

The chain links TRBV4-1 to TRBJ2-7; 14 nucleotides agree with TRBD2. V trimming: 4 bases; J trimming: 0 bases; junction bases outside the gene matches: 5. Germline assignment: CDR1 MGHRA and CDR2 YSYEKL. This CDR3 region has 17 residues. CDR3: CASSRGLAGGISYEQYF. CDR3 nucleotide sequence: TGCGCCAGCAGCCGAGGACTAGCGGGAGGCATCTCCTACGAGCAGTACTTC.

The chain recombines TRBV10-1 with TRBJ2-3, with D tentatively TRBD1 (6 bases). Trimming removed 3 bases from V and 3 bases from J, with 10 bases in between. The CDR3 has 14 amino acids. CDR1 and CDR2 from the germline V gene are WNHNN and SYGVQD (reference sequence). The CDR3 sequence: CASSEGGRTDTQYF. The CDR3 bases are TGCGCCAGCAGTGAAGGGGGTCGAACAGATACGCAGTATTTT.

The chain recombines TRBV6-5 with TRBJ1-1; a possible D gene is TRBD1 (5 bases). CDR3 length: 13 amino acids. The V gene's germline CDR1 is MNHEY and CDR2 SVGAGI. V was trimmed by 7 bases and J by 7 bases, leaving 16 bases between them. For the CDR3, the DNA is TGTGCCAGCATAATCACCCAGGGATATGAAGCTTTCTTT. Protein product: CASIITQGYEAFF.

CDR3 DNA sequence: TGTGCCACCAGTGAAACTAGCGGGAGACACAATGAGCAGTTCTTC. It translates to CATSETSGRHNEQFF. This rearrangement joins TRBV24-1 to TRBJ2-1; 11 bases align to TRBD2. The CDR3 contains 15 residues. CDR1 is KGHDR, CDR2 SFDVKD, per germline. V lost 4 bases and J lost 5; bases outside the gene matches: 3.

The chain has TRBV18 and TRBJ1-2; no reliable D call. This CDR3 contains 13 residues. The germline V and J ends were trimmed by 0 bases and 2 bases, with 4 bases remaining between them. Germline V gene lookup returns CDR1 KGHSH and CDR2 LQKENI. The CDR3 here is CASSPPENYGYTF. CDR3 in DNA: TGTGCCAGCTCACCACCGGAGAACTATGGCTACACCTTC.

The chain has TRBV10-2 and TRBJ1-4; possible D gene TRBD1, 5 bases. Trimming shortened V by 8 bases and J by 2 bases, and 15 bases separated the two germline ends. The germline gives CDR1 WSHSY, CDR2 SAAADI. The CDR3 sequence is 15 residues long. The DNA for the CDR3 is TGCGCCAGCCGTCGGGGGTATGGGACTAATGAAAAACTGTTTTTT. This translates into CASRRGYGTNEKLFF.

The chain has TRBV7-6 and TRBJ1-2; a weak D match, TRBD1 (5 bases). This CDR3 region has 14 residues. The V and J ends lost 1 base and 3 bases respectively, with 9 bases between them. The germline V gene has CDR1 SGHVS and CDR2 FNYEAQ. This chain's CDR3 is CASSLGPGDYGYTF. The CDR3 DNA is TGTGCCAGCAGCTTAGGTCCGGGGGACTATGGCTACACCTTC.

The chain uses TRBV15 and TRBJ2-7, with a tentative D call TRBD2 (5 bases). This CDR3 contains 15 residues. Trimming stripped 5 bases from V and 2 bases from J, with 16 bases between. Germline lookup yields CDR1 LNHNV and CDR2 YYDKDF (reference sequence). This CDR3 reads CATSPEGGSAYEQYF. In nucleotides, the CDR3 is TGTGCCACCAGCCCCGAGGGCGGATCGGCCTACGAGCAGTACTTC.

This clone appeared once. The chain couples TRBV6-5 to TRBJ2-7, with D possibly matching TRBD1 (6 bases). CDR1 and CDR2 from the germline V gene are MNHEY and SVGAGI. The CDR3 has 15 residues. Trimming removed 6 bases from V and 0 bases from J, with 15 bases in between. CDR3 sequence reads: CASRSYRELSYEQYF. The CDR3 DNA is TGTGCCAGCAGAAGCTACAGGGAGCTCTCCTACGAGCAGTACTTC.

This chain links TRBV19 with TRBJ2-2; D is perhaps TRBD2 (5 bases). The V gene lost 3 bases and the J gene lost 4 bases, with 15 bases spanning the gap. Germline V gene sequence: CDR1 LNHDA, CDR2 SQIVND (reference sequence). CDR3 size: 16 residues. DNA of the CDR3: TGTGCCAGTAGTATGCGGACCCGGAGGTCCACCGGGGAGCTGTTTTTT. As protein: CASSMRTRRSTGELFF.

This rearrangement joins TRBV28 to TRBJ2-7, with TRBD1 identical over 7 bases. There are 15 residues in the CDR3. V trimming: 6 bases; J trimming: 3 bases; junction bases outside the gene matches: 11. Germline CDR1 MDHEN, CDR2 SYDVKM. CDR3 sequence reads: CASSEPGTAVYEQYF. The DNA for the CDR3 is TGTGCCAGCAGCGAACCTGGGACAGCTGTCTACGAGCAGTACTTC.

This chain links TRBV7-3 with TRBJ2-7; maybe TRBD1 (7 bases). V lost 5 bases to trimming and J lost 1 base, with 12 bases between them. The CDR3 is 14 residues long. The V gene's germline CDR1 is SGHTA and CDR2 FQGTGA. CDR3 in DNA: TGTGCCAGCAGCCAGGGGGGAAGGTCCTACGAGCAGTACTTC. It yields the protein CASSQGGRSYEQYF. The full variable domain, in which reference TRBV7-3 and TRBJ2-7 provide the parts outside the CDR3, is GAGVSQTPSNKVTEKGKYVELRCDPISGHTALYWYRQSLGQGPEFLIYFQGTGAADDSGLPNDRFFAVRPEGSVSTLKIQRTERGDSAVYLCASSQGGRSYEQYFGPGTRLTVT.

The rearrangement uses TRBV7-3 and TRBJ1-1; possible D gene TRBD1, 6 bases. In germline, CDR1 is SGHTA, CDR2 FQGTGA. This CDR3 comprises 14 residues. Trimming took 3 bases from V and 3 from J, leaving 11 bases between them. In DNA form, the CDR3 reads TGTGCCAGCAGCTTTGGAAAGGGGGACACTGAAGCTTTCTTT. It yields the protein CASSFGKGDTEAFF.

V usage is TRBV13 and J usage is TRBJ2-3; tentative D call: TRBD2 (6 bases). Between the trimmed V and J ends, which lost 4 bases and 3 bases, there was a span of 17 bases. The CDR3 sequence is 16 residues long. CDR1 PRHDT and CDR2 FYEKMQ come from the germline V gene (reference sequence). CDR3 DNA sequence: TGTGCCAGCAGCTCCCAAGGAGGGAGCGAGACAGATACGCAGTATTTT. Translation: CASSSQGGSETDTQYF.

The chain is built from TRBV9 and TRBJ1-3, with D possibly being TRBD1 (5 bases). The CDR3 has 19 amino acids. V was cut by 4 bases and J by 0 bases, with 23 bases left in between. CDR1 is SGDLS and CDR2 is YYNGEE in the germline V gene. The chain's CDR3 is CASSPQGDVRALSGNTIYF. The DNA of the CDR3 is TGTGCCAGCAGCCCTCAGGGTGATGTAAGGGCCCTCTCTGGAAACACCATATATTTT.

V gene TRBV18 combines with J gene TRBJ2-1, with TRBD2 matching over 13 bases. The CDR3 runs to 16 residues. V lost 3 bases to trimming and J lost 8 bases; unmatched junction nucleotides: 7. Germline loops: CDR1 KGHSH, CDR2 LQKENI. This CDR3 is CASSPGGTSGMHEQFF. The CDR3 nucleotides are TGTGCCAGCTCACCGGGGGGGACTAGCGGGATGCATGAGCAGTTCTTC.

The V and J genes are TRBV7-6 and TRBJ2-3, with TRBD2 matching 10 bases. Germline V gene data show CDR1 as SGHVS and CDR2 as FNYEAQ. The junction had 11 bases not matched to a gene; V was cut back by 5 bases and J by 6 bases. The CDR3 is 16 residues long. The CDR3 loop is CASSLGLSGRSDTQYF. The CDR3 DNA reads TGTGCCAGCAGCCTAGGACTTAGCGGGAGGTCTGATACGCAGTATTTT.

The rearrangement joins TRBV5-1 to TRBJ1-3; 9 bases agree with TRBD1. The CDR3 has 18 amino acids. V shed 0 bases and J 0 bases; nucleotides not matched to a gene: 7. Germline CDR1 reads SGHRS; CDR2 reads YFSETQ. The CDR3: CASSLARTGAFSGNTIYF. The CDR3 DNA is TGCGCCAGCAGCTTGGCGCGGACAGGGGCTTTCTCTGGAAACACCATATATTTT.

This clone has just one count. V usage is TRBV18 and J usage is TRBJ2-7; TRBD2 aligns across 9 bases. Germline-derived CDR1 and CDR2 are KGHSH and LQKENI. V trimming: 3 bases; J trimming: 7 bases; junction bases outside the gene matches: 7. The CDR3 loop spans 14 amino acids. The CDR3 coding sequence is TGTGCCAGCTCACCCCCAGCGGGGGGCGGAGAGCAGTACTTC. Protein sequence: CASSPPAGGGEQYF.